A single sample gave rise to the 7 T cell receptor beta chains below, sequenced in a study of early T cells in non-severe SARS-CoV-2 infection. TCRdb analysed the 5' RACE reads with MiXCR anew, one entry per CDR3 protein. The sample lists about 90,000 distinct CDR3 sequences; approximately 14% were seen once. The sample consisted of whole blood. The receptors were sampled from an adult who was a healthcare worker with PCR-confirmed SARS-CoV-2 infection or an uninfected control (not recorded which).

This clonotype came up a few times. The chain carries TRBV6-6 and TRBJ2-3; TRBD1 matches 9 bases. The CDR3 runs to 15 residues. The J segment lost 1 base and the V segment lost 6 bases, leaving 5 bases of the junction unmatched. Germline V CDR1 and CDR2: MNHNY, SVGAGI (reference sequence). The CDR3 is CASSFRTGGTDTQYF. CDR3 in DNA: TGTGCCAGCAGCTTCAGGACAGGGGGCACAGATACGCAGTATTTT.

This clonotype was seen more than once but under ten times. CDR3 amino acids: CAWSVRGTEAFF. CDR3 nucleotide sequence: TGTGCCTGGAGTGTTCGGGGAACTGAAGCTTTCTTT. The V gene is TRBV30, the J gene TRBJ1-1; no firm D call. The V gene lost 0 bases and the J gene lost 5 bases, with 7 bases spanning the gap. CDR3 length equals 12 residues. CDR1 and CDR2 (germline): GTSNPN, SVGIG (reference sequence).

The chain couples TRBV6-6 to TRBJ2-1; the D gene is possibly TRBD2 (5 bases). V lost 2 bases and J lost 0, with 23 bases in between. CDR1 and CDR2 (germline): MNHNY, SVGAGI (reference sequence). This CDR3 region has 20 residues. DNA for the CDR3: TGTGCCAGCAGTTACCGTAGCGCTACCCTAGTGTTGAGCTCCTACAATGAGCAGTTCTTC. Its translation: CASSYRSATLVLSSYNEQFF.

The CDR3 here is CAWSPGETYEQYF. CDR3 sequence (DNA): TGTGCCTGGAGCCCCGGGGAGACCTACGAGCAGTACTTC. V is TRBV30 and J is TRBJ2-7, with D maybe TRBD2 (5 bases). CDR1 and CDR2 (germline): GTSNPN, SVGIG (reference sequence). The CDR3 is 13 amino acids. Trimming shortened V by 3 bases and J by 2 bases, and 11 bases separated the two germline ends.

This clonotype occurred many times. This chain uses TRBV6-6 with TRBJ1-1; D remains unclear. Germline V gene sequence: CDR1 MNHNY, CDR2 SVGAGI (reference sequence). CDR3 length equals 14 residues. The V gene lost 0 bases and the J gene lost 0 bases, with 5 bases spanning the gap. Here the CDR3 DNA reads TGTGCCAGCAGTTACTCCCACATGAACACTGAAGCTTTCTTT. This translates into CASSYSHMNTEAFF.

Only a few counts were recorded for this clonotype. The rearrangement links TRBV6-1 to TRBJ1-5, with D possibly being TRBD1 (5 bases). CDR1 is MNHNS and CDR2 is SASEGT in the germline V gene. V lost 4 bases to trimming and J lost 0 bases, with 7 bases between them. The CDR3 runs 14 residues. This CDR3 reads CASSGQISNQPQHF. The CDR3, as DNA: TGTGCCAGCAGTGGACAGATTAGCAATCAGCCCCAGCATTTT.

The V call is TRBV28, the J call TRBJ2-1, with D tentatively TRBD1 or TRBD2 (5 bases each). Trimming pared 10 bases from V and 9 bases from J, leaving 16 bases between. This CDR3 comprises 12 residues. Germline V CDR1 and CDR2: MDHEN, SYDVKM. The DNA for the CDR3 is TGTGCCACCTTCGAGAGGGGCGGTGAGCAGTTCTTC. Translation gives CATFERGGEQFF.